This T cell receptor beta chain was obtained from a study of response to subunit inactivated influenza vaccine. Whole-study findings and limits: The authors suggested that every seasonal influenza vaccination recruits few new T cells.

TCRdb ran MiXCR on the RT-PCR reads and lists one entry per CDR3 protein. This table has about 830,000 distinct CDR3 sequences, around a sixth appearing once. This clonotype has only one observation. As yet, its antigen is unknown. The CDR3 length is 15 residues. The germline gives CDR1 SGHTA, CDR2 FQGNSA. V was trimmed by 2 bases and J by 0 bases, leaving 11 bases between them. The source of this sequence is a man over 45 who received an inactivated influenza vaccine. The sequencing used PBMCs from blood, collected around 5 days after vaccination. The chain has TRBV7-2 and TRBJ2-7; either TRBD1 or TRBD2 may supply D (6 bases each). The CDR3 here is CASSLWGASSYEQYF. CDR3 nucleotides: TGTGCCAGCAGCTTATGGGGGGCGAGCTCCTACGAGCAGTACTTC.